One T cell receptor beta chain is described in this entry. V was pared by 8 bases and J by 8 bases, with 22 bases between. Germline V gives CDR1 SNHLY, CDR2 FYNNEI. The length of the CDR3 is 15 residues. This entry comes from a study of blood T cell repertoires in COVID-19. About the study: Donors in the United States, Italy and Spain gave samples during acute or convalescent COVID-19. Sample material is recorded as cDNA or gDNA derived from T cells, B-cell-depleted T cells, or PBMCs.

As processed by the authors: Amplification from reference gene primers served as the basis for estimated nucleated cell counts. Only in-frame clones appear in the TCRdb table, and some are missing; sequencing was by immunoSEQ multiplex PCR. V, J and clone size were drawn from that table, and D and trimming were deduced from the DNA. The sample holds a few hundred thousand clones; about 80% are singletons and the top ten take 1.9%. The V and J genes are TRBV2 and TRBJ1-3, with D perhaps matching TRBD1 (6 bases). The TCR was taken from a man between 25 and 39 years old who had recovered from COVID-19. Sequencing was performed on peripheral blood. The CDR3 spells CASSDRGAQADTIYF. The CDR3, as DNA: TGTGCCAGCTCCGACCGGGGGGCACAGGCGGACACCATATATTTT. The full variable domain, its missing parts supplied by reference TRBV2 and TRBJ1-3, is EPEVTQTPSHQVTQMGQEVILRCVPISNHLYFYWYRQILGQKVEFLVSFYNNEISEKSEIFDDQFSVERPDGSNFTLKIRSTKLEDSAMYFCASSDRGAQADTIYFGEGSWLTVV.